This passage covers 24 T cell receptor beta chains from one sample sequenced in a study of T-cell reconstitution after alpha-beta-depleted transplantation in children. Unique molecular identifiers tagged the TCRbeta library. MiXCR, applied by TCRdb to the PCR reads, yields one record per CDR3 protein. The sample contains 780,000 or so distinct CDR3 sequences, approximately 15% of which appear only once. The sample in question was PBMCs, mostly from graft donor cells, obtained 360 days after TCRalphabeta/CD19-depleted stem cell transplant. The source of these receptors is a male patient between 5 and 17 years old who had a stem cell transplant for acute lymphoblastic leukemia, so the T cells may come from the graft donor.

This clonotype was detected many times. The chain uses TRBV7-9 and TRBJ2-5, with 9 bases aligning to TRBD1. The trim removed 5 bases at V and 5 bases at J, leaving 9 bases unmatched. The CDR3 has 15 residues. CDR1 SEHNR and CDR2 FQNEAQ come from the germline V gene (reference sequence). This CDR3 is CASSGPGDRAETQYF. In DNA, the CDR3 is TGTGCCAGCAGCGGGCCAGGGGACAGGGCCGAGACCCAGTACTTC.

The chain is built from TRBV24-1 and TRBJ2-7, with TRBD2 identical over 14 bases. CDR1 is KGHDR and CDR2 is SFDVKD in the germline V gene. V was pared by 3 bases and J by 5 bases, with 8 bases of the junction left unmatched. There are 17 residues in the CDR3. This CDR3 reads CATSDGRTSGRSDEQYF. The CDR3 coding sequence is TGTGCCACCAGTGATGGGCGGACTAGCGGGAGGAGCGACGAGCAGTACTTC.

CDR3 nucleotides: TGCAGCGTTGAAGGGTCCATGAGCGACTATGGCTACACCTTC. It translates to CSVEGSMSDYGYTF. This chain joins TRBV29-1 and TRBJ1-2; D gene uncertain. Germline assignment: CDR1 SQVTM and CDR2 ANQGSEA. This CDR3 has 14 amino acids. Trimming took 1 base from V and 3 from J, leaving 12 bases between them.

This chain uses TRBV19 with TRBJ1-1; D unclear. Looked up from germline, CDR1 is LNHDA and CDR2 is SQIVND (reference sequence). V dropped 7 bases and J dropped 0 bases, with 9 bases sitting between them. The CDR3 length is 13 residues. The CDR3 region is CASNMRMNTEAFF. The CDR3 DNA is TGTGCCAGTAATATGAGAATGAACACTGAAGCTTTCTTT.

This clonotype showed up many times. The DNA of the CDR3 is TGTGCCAGCAGTTTAGGAGTGGGTAATTCACCCCTCCACTTT. Residues: CASSLGVGNSPLHF. This rearrangement joins TRBV12-3 or TRBV12-4 to TRBJ1-6, with D unclear. The V and J ends lost 1 base and 6 bases respectively, with 7 bases between them. CDR3 length: 14 amino acids.

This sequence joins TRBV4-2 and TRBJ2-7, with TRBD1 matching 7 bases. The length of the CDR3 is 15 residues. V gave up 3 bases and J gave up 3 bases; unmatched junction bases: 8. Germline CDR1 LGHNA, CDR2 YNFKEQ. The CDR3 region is CASSHLTGADYEQYF. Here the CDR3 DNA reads TGTGCCAGCAGCCACCTAACAGGGGCCGACTACGAGCAGTACTTC.

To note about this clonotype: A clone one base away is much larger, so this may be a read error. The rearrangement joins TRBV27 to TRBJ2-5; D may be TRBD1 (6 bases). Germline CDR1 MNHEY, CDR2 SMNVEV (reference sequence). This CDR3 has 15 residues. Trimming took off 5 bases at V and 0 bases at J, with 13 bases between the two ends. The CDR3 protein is CASSLIQGNQETQYF. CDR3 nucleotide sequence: TGTGCCAGCAGTCTCATACAGGGCAACCAAGAGACCCAGTACTTC.

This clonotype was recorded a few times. CDR3: CSARAASGSSETQYF. CDR3 in DNA: TGCAGTGCTAGAGCTGCTAGCGGGAGCTCGGAGACCCAGTACTTC. The V call is TRBV20-1, the J call TRBJ2-5, with TRBD2 matching 10 bases. The germline gives CDR1 DFQATT, CDR2 SNEGSKA (reference sequence). The CDR3 spans 15 residues. V gave up 1 base and J gave up 5 bases; unmatched junction bases: 7.

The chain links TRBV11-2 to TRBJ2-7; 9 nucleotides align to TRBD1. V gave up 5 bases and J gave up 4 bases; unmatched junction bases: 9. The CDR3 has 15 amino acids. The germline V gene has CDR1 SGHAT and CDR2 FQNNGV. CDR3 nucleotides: TGTGCCAGCAGCCCTACTCCGGGACAGGGATACGAGCAGTACTTC. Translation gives CASSPTPGQGYEQYF.

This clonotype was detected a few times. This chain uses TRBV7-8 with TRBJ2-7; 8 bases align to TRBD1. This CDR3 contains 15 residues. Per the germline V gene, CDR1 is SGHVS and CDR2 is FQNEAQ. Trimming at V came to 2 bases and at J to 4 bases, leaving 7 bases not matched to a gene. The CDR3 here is CASSLSLGQVYEQYF. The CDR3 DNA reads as TGTGCCAGCAGCTTATCATTGGGACAGGTTTACGAGCAGTACTTC.

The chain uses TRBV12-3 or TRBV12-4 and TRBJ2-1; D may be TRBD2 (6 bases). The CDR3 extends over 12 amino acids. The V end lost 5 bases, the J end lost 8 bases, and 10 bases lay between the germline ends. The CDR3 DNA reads TGTGCCAGCAGTGTGACTAGACATGAGCAGTTCTTC. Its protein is CASSVTRHEQFF.

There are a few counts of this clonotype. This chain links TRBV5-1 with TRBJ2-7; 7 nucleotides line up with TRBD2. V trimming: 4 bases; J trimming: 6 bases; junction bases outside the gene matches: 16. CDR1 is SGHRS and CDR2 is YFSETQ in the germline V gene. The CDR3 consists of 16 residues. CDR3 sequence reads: CASSPRVTSPRIEQYF. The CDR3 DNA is TGCGCCAGCAGCCCGCGGGTGACTAGCCCAAGGATCGAGCAGTACTTC.

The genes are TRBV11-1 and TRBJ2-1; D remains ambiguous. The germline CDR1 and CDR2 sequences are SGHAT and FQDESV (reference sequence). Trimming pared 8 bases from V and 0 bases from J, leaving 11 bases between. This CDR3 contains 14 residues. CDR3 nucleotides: TGTGCCAGCGGGAAAGGGTACTCCTACAATGAGCAGTTCTTC. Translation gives CASGKGYSYNEQFF.

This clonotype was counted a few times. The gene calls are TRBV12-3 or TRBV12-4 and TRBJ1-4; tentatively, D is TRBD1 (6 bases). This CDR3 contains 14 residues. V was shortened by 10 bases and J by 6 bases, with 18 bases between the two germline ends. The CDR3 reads CATLPGRGDEKLFF. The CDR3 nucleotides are TGTGCCACGCTACCGGGCAGGGGTGATGAAAAACTGTTTTTT.

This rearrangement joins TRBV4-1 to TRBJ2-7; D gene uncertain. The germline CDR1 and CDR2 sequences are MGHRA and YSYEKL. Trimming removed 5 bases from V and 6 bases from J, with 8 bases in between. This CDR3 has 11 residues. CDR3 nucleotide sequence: TGCGCCAGCAGCTCCTTGCTCGAGCAGTACTTC. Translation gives CASSSLLEQYF.

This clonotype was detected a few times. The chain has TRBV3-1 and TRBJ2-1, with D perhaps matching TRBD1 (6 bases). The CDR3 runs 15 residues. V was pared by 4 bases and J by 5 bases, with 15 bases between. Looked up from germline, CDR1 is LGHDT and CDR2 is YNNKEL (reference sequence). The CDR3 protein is CASSPQGFGNNEQFF. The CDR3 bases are TGTGCCAGCAGCCCTCAGGGGTTCGGGAACAATGAGCAGTTCTTC.

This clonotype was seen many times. CDR3 region: CASSYVAGRTGELFF. As DNA, the CDR3 is TGTGCCAGCAGTTACGTAGCAGGGAGGACCGGGGAGCTGTTTTTT. V is TRBV6-5 and J is TRBJ2-2, with a tentative D call TRBD2 (6 bases). The germline V and J ends were trimmed by 2 bases and 5 bases, with 12 bases remaining between them. CDR3 length equals 15 residues. Germline V CDR1 and CDR2: MNHEY, SVGAGI.

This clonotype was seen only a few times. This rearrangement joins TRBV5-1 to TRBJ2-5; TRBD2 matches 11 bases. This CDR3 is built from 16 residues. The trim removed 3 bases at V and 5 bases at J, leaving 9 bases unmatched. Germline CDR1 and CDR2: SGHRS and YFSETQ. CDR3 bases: TGCGCCAGCAGCTGGCTCCCCTCTAGCGGGGGGGAGACCCAGTACTTC. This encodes CASSWLPSSGGETQYF.

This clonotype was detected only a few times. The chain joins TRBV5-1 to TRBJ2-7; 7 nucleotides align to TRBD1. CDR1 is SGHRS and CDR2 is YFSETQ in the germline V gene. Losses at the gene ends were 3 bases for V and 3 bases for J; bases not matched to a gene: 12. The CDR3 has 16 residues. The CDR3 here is CASSWDPGGIGYEQYF. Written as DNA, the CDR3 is TGCGCCAGCAGCTGGGACCCAGGGGGAATAGGCTACGAGCAGTACTTC.

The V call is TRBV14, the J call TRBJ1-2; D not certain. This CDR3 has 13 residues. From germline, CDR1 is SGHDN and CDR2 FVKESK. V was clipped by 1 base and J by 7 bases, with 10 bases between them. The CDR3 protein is CASSQAGSAGYTF. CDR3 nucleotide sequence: TGTGCCAGCAGCCAAGCCGGGTCGGCTGGCTACACCTTC.

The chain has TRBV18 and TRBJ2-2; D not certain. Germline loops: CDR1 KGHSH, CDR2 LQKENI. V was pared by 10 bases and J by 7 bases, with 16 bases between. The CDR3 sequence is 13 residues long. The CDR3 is CATDDWNFGELFF. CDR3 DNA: TGTGCCACCGATGACTGGAACTTCGGGGAGCTGTTTTTT.

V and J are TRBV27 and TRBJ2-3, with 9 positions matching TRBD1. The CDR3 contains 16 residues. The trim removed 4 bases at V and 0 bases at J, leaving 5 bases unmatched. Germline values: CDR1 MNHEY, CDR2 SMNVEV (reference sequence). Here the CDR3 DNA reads TGTGCCAGCAGTTCCTACAGGGGGCGAAGCACAGATACGCAGTATTTT. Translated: CASSSYRGRSTDTQYF.

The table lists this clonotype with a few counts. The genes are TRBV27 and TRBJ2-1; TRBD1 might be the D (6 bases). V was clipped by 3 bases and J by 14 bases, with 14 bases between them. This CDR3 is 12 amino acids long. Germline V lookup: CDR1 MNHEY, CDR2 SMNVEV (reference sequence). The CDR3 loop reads CASSFQGLGEFF. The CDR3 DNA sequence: TGTGCCAGCAGTTTTCAGGGGTTAGGTGAGTTCTTC.

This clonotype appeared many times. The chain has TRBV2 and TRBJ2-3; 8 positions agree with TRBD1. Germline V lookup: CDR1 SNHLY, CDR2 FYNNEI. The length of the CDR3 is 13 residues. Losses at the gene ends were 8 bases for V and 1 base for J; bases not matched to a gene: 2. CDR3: CASRTGRTDTQYF. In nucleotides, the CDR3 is TGTGCCAGCCGGACAGGGCGCACAGATACGCAGTATTTT.